The rows below give T cell receptor beta chains drawn from one sample of a study of blood T cell repertoires in COVID-19. TCRdb keeps only in-frame clones here, not all; method: immunoSEQ multiplex PCR. This sample has tens of thousands of clones, with 70% to 90% found just once. Sequenced sample: peripheral blood. These receptor sequences come from a woman aged 55-70 years with acute or convalescent COVID-19. Both conserved end residues are part of each CDR3. The D gene is left open where the match is weak. Where a row states a size, it is once, few, many or the class of an expanded clone; other rows omit it.

TRBJ1-1,TRBV7-2,TRBD1,NA,TGTGCCAGCAGCTTAGATTTGACAGGGGTCACTGAAGCTTTCTTT,CASSLDLTGVTEAFF
TRBJ2-1,TRBV13,TRBD2,NA,TGTGCCAGCAGCCAACGACTAGCGGTCCCCGATGAGCAGTTCTTC,CASSQRLAVPDEQFF
TRBJ2-1,TRBV30,TRBD1,NA,TGTGCCTGGAGAGGGCAGGGGGCAAATGAGCAGTTCTTC,CAWRGQGANEQFF
TRBJ2-3,TRBV28,NA,NA,TGTGCCAGCAGTTTCTATCGGGGTTCGAGTACGCAGTATTTT,CASSFYRGSSTQYF
TRBJ2-7,TRBV3-1/TRBV3-2,TRBD2,NA,TGTGCCAGCAGCCAAGGGACTAGCGGGAGGTTGGGAGAGCAGTACTTC,CASSQGTSGRLGEQYF
TRBJ2-5,TRBV6-5,NA,once,TGTGCCAGCAGCACAGGAGCTGGGTCCGGGACCCAGTACTTC,CASSTGAGSGTQYF
TRBJ1-2,TRBV25-1,TRBD1,few,TGTGCCAGCAGTGGGACAGGCTATGGCTACACCTTC,CASSGTGYGYTF
TRBJ1-1,TRBV3-1/TRBV3-2,NA,NA,TGTGCCAGCAGCCCCCGAAGAGGGAACACTGAAGCTTTCTTT,CASSPRRGNTEAFF
TRBJ2-3,TRBV7-9,NA,few,TGTGCCAGCAGCTTACAACCTAGCTTTGGCACAGATACGCAGTATTTT,CASSLQPSFGTDTQYF
TRBJ2-5,TRBV9,TRBD2,NA,TGTGCCAGCAGCGTAGCGGGACTAGCGGGGCAAGAGACCCAGTACTTC,CASSVAGLAGQETQYF
TRBJ1-4,TRBV19,TRBD1,NA,TGTGCCAGTAGCAACGGACAGGGGGCCGCGTTAAGGTGGGAAAAACTGTTTTTT,CASSNGQGAALRWEKLFF
TRBJ1-1,TRBV3-1/TRBV3-2,NA,NA,TGTGCCAGCAGCCAAGCAGTGAACACTGAAGCTTTCTTT,CASSQAVNTEAFF
TRBJ1-3,TRBV6-5,TRBD1,once,TGTGCCAGCAGTTTTGACAGGGGGCCTGGAAACACCATATATTTT,CASSFDRGPGNTIYF
TRBJ1-3,TRBV4-1,NA,NA,TGCGCCAGCAGCCAAAACCGGCGGGGCGCGGGTCAAAACACCATATATTTT,CASSQNRRGAGQNTIYF
TRBJ1-1,TRBV7-3,NA,NA,TGTGCCAGCAGCTACACAGAGAACACTGAAGCTTTCTTT,CASSYTENTEAFF
TRBJ1-1,TRBV10-3,NA,NA,TGTGCCATCAGTGATGGGGCAGGAGAAGCTTTCTTT,CAISDGAGEAFF
TRBJ2-5,TRBV5-1,NA,NA,TGCGCCAGCAGCTTGTTTCGCACCGAGGGCGGGGAGACCCAGTACTTC,CASSLFRTEGGETQYF
TRBJ1-2,TRBV30,NA,NA,TGTGCCTGGAGTGTACCCGGGGAAGGCTACACCTTC,CAWSVPGEGYTF
TRBJ2-2,TRBV27,TRBD1,once,TGTGCCAGCTCCTGGGGGACAGTGGCTGGGGAGCTGTTTTTT,CASSWGTVAGELFF
TRBJ2-7,TRBV6-5,NA,NA,TGTGCCAGCAGCTACGAGGGGGGGCGATACGAGCAGTACTTC,CASSYEGGRYEQYF
TRBJ2-7,TRBV27,TRBD2,NA,TGTGCCAGCAGTCCTCGGGACTATTCCTACGAGCAGTACTTC,CASSPRDYSYEQYF
TRBJ2-3,TRBV6-4,NA,NA,TGTGCCAGCAGTGACCAATTCACAGATACGCAGTATTTT,CASSDQFTDTQYF
TRBJ1-6,TRBV28,TRBD1,NA,TGTGCCAGCAGTTCAACAGGGACAGGGAGGGATTCACCCCTCCACTTT,CASSSTGTGRDSPLHF
TRBJ2-1,TRBV15,TRBD2,NA,TGTGCCACCAGCAGAGGGGACTACTCGGGAAATGAGCAGTTCTTC,CATSRGDYSGNEQFF
TRBJ1-3,TRBV24-1,TRBD1,NA,TGTGCCACCAGTGATCCTGGACAGGGGGCTGGAAACACCATATATTTT,CATSDPGQGAGNTIYF
TRBJ1-2,TRBV6-5,NA,NA,TGTGCCAGCAGTTACAAGAGACAGGCTTCTAACTATGGCTACACCTTC,CASSYKRQASNYGYTF
TRBJ2-7,TRBV5-4,TRBD2,NA,TGTGCCAGCAGCTCGGTGGGCGGGGGGGAATACGAGCAGTACTTC,CASSSVGGGEYEQYF
TRBJ2-1,TRBV5-1,NA,few,TGCGCCAGCAGCTTGGCCGTGGGGCCGGAGCAGTTCTTC,CASSLAVGPEQFF
TRBJ1-2,TRBV3-1/TRBV3-2,NA,once,TGTGCCAGCAGCCAAGCAGGGAATGGCTACACCTTC,CASSQAGNGYTF
TRBJ2-3,TRBV11-2,NA,NA,TGTGCCAGCAGTGTCCGTCGGTACACAGATACGCAGTATTTT,CASSVRRYTDTQYF
TRBJ1-2,TRBV5-1,TRBD1,NA,TGCGCCAGCAGCTTGGCGACTACAGGGGGCGCAGGCGGCTACACCTTC,CASSLATTGGAGGYTF
TRBJ2-1,TRBV5-1,TRBD2,NA,TGCGCCAGCAGCTCGTTGGGACTAGCGGACAATGAGCAGTTCTTC,CASSSLGLADNEQFF
TRBJ1-2,TRBV7-2,NA,once,TGTGCCAGCAGCTTATCTACGGCGGGGGGCTACACCTTC,CASSLSTAGGYTF
TRBJ1-3,TRBV5-5,NA,NA,TGTGCCAGCAGCTCCAGTGAGGCCACGGGTGGAAACACCATATATTTT,CASSSSEATGGNTIYF
TRBJ1-5,TRBV2,TRBD1,NA,TGTGCCAGCAGTGAATTAGGGCAGGGGGCCGGACAGCCCCAGCATTTT,CASSELGQGAGQPQHF
TRBJ1-2,TRBV3-1/TRBV3-2,NA,NA,TGTGCCAGCAGTCCGACAGCCGGCAGGGTCTATGGCTACACCTTC,CASSPTAGRVYGYTF
TRBJ2-1,TRBV5-1,TRBD2,NA,TGCGCCAGCAGCTTCGTTAGCGGGGGGGACTACAATGAGCAGTTCTTC,CASSFVSGGDYNEQFF
TRBJ2-7,TRBV27,NA,NA,TGTGCCAGCAGTCCTAACCCCCAGGTAGGGGCCGAGCAGTACTTC,CASSPNPQVGAEQYF
TRBJ1-2,TRBV3-1/TRBV3-2,NA,NA,TGTGCCAGCAGCCCCCTGCGGGGGAACTATGGCTACACCTTC,CASSPLRGNYGYTF
TRBJ2-7,TRBV7-9,NA,NA,TGTGCCAGCAGCCATAGCTCCTACGAGCAGTACTTC,CASSHSSYEQYF
TRBJ2-7,TRBV4-1,NA,NA,TGCGCCAGCAGCCTCCAACCGGGACATATCTACGAGCAGTACTTC,CASSLQPGHIYEQYF
TRBJ1-5,TRBV19,NA,NA,TGTGCCAGTAGTATCGGCGGAGCCAATCAGCCCCAGCATTTT,CASSIGGANQPQHF
TRBJ2-5,TRBV5-1,TRBD2,NA,TGCGCCAGCACGCTGGGGGCGGGAGGGAGAGAGACCCAGTACTTC,CASTLGAGGRETQYF
TRBJ1-6,TRBV28,NA,NA,TGTGCCAGCAGTCGCTCGGTTCGTCGAGGGTCCTATAATTCACCCCTCCACTTT,CASSRSVRRGSYNSPLHF
TRBJ2-3,TRBV19,TRBD2,NA,TGTGCCAGTAGTGCCGATGAAGCGGGAGGTGCAGATACGCAGTATTTT,CASSADEAGGADTQYF
TRBJ1-2,TRBV5-5,TRBD1,once,TGTGCCAGCAGCTTTGGGGGACAGGGGGCCTATGGCTACACCTTC,CASSFGGQGAYGYTF
TRBJ2-5,TRBV5-4,NA,once,TGTGCCAGCAGCTTTTTCACAGGTGGGGTCGCTGAGACCCAGTACTTC,CASSFFTGGVAETQYF
TRBJ1-1,TRBV5-4,NA,few,TGTGCCAGCAGCATAGGACAGAACCGAAACACTGAAGCTTTCTTT,CASSIGQNRNTEAFF
TRBJ2-5,TRBV3-1/TRBV3-2,NA,NA,TGTGCCAGCAGCCCCACTAGACAAGAGACCCAGTACTTC,CASSPTRQETQYF
TRBJ1-6,TRBV28,NA,NA,TGTGCCAGCAGCCACGGCGGCAGCTCCTATAATTCACCCCTCCACTTT,CASSHGGSSYNSPLHF
TRBJ1-3,TRBV29-1,TRBD1,NA,TGCAGCGTCCGCCCGGGACAGGGAGGAAACACCATATATTTT,CSVRPGQGGNTIYF
TRBJ2-5,TRBV25-1,NA,medium-sized,TGTGCCAGCAGTACTCGGGGAAGGATACTCCAAGAGACCCAGTACTTC,CASSTRGRILQETQYF
TRBJ2-3,TRBV4-2,TRBD2,NA,TGTGCCAGCAGCCCGGGACTACTCACAGATACGCAGTATTTT,CASSPGLLTDTQYF
TRBJ2-1,TRBV21-1,NA,NA,TGTGCCAGCAAACTCCGGGACAGGGGTTGGGGCTTGAATGAGCAGTTCTTC,CASKLRDRGWGLNEQFF
TRBJ1-4,TRBV2,TRBD1,NA,TGTGCCAGCAGTTGGGATCCGGGACAGCAAAATGAAAAACTGTTTTTT,CASSWDPGQQNEKLFF